This T cell receptor (beta chain) comes out of a study of blood T cell repertoires in COVID-19. With V trimmed by 10 bases and J by 6 bases, 6 bases remained unmatched. The CDR3 consists of 12 residues. From germline, CDR1 is ENHRY and CDR2 SYGVKD. The repertoire was sequenced with immunoSEQ multiplex PCR; TCRdb's copy has only in-frame clones and lacks some. The sample consists of approximately 470,000 clones, 87% of them appearing once. This sequence originates from a woman between 18 and 30 years old who had recovered from COVID-19. The chain uses TRBV10-3 and TRBJ1-2; 9 bases map to TRBD1. The source material was PBMCs or T cells enriched from blood (not recorded which). CDR3: CATGTGSDGYTF. In nucleotides, the CDR3 is TGTGCCACGGGGACAGGGTCTGATGGCTACACCTTC.